A selection of T cell receptor beta chains follows, all from one sample in a study of cytomegalovirus exposure and HLA in healthy donors. This table comes from immunoSEQ multiplex PCR, and its TCRdb copy is limited to in-frame clones, with some not included. The data show 150,000 or so clones, about two thirds seen once. The sample was PBMCs. These receptors all stem from a human donor in good health. Each CDR3 is given with its conserved first and last residue. A D gene is named only where the DNA matches it firmly. Size is omitted from some rows. Given values are once, few, many or a class for expanded clones.

TRBJ2-3 | TRBD2 | TRBV10-3 | - | TGTGCCATCAGAGGACTAGCGGGGGCCCTCGATACGCAGTATTTT | CAIRGLAGALDTQYF
TRBJ1-1 | - | TRBV18 | - | TGTGCCAGCTCTGGGCAGACGAACACTGAAGCTTTCTTT | CASSGQTNTEAFF
TRBJ1-4 | - | TRBV7-9 | - | TGTGCCAGCAGCTATCTGGGACACACCGAAAAACTGTTTTTT | CASSYLGHTEKLFF
TRBJ2-1 | TRBD2 | TRBV7-8 | - | TGTGCCAGCAGCTTATATGAGCGGGGGGCCGGGAATGAGCAGTTCTTC | CASSLYERGAGNEQFF
TRBJ2-1 | TRBD1 | TRBV19 | - | TGTGCCAGTAGTAGCGACAGGGGTCCGTATGAGCAGTTCTTC | CASSSDRGPYEQFF
TRBJ1-2 | - | TRBV13 | - | TGTGCCAGCAGCGCAGGCACTCTCTTTAACTATGGCTACACCTTC | CASSAGTLFNYGYTF
TRBJ1-3 | TRBD1 | TRBV15 | - | TGTGCCACCAGCCTAGACAGGGACCCTGGAAACACCATATATTTT | CATSLDRDPGNTIYF
TRBJ2-7 | - | TRBV6-5 | - | TGTGCCAGCAGTTACAATCCCGGGAAGGGCTACGAGCAGTACTTC | CASSYNPGKGYEQYF
TRBJ2-5 | - | TRBV5-1 | - | TGCGCCAGCAGCTTGGCGGCCAGGCCCCAAGAGACCCAGTACTTC | CASSLAARPQETQYF
TRBJ2-7 | TRBD1 | TRBV7-2 | - | TGTGCCAGCAGCCCCCTCGGGACAGGGACCTACGAGCAGTACTTC | CASSPLGTGTYEQYF
TRBJ2-3 | - | TRBV12-1 | few | TGTGCCAGCAGCTTAACCGGACTAGCGGGGAAGACAGATACGCAGTATTTT | CASSLTGLAGKTDTQYF
TRBJ2-7 | - | TRBV19 | - | TGTGCCAGTAGTATAGGGGGGACACCCTCCTACGAGCAGTACTTC | CASSIGGTPSYEQYF
TRBJ1-6 | - | TRBV5-4 | few | TGTGCCAGCAGCTTTAGTAGAGATTCACCCCTCCACTTT | CASSFSRDSPLHF
TRBJ2-2 | TRBD1 | TRBV5-1 | - | TGCGCCAGCAGCTCCGGGACAGGGCCCGCCGGGGAGCTGTTTTTT | CASSSGTGPAGELFF
TRBJ1-2 | - | TRBV18 | - | TGTGCCAGCTCACCACCGACGACAAAAAACTATGGCTACACCTTC | CASSPPTTKNYGYTF
TRBJ2-7 | - | TRBV7-9 | - | TGTGCCAGCAGCTCCACAGGGTGCGAGCAGTACTTC | CASSSTGCEQYF
TRBJ1-3 | - | TRBV7-6 | once | TGTGCCAGCAGCCATAACAGGGCCTCTGGAAACACCATATATTTT | CASSHNRASGNTIYF
TRBJ2-2 | - | TRBV19 | - | TGTGCCAGTAGTATGGACGCGGGGATGGGGAACACCGGGGAGCTGTTTTTT | CASSMDAGMGNTGELFF
TRBJ2-2 | TRBD2 | TRBV5-4 | - | TGTGCCACCTCCGGGGGGGGGCGAAACACCGGGGAGCTGTTTTTT | CATSGGGRNTGELFF
TRBJ2-7 | TRBD1 | TRBV5-4 | few | TGTGCCAGCAGCTTCGGACAGGGGGCGTGCGAGCAGTACTTC | CASSFGQGACEQYF
TRBJ1-1 | TRBD1 | TRBV19 | - | TGTGCCAGTAGTATCAGGACAGGGGGGGGTGAAGCTTTCTTT | CASSIRTGGGEAFF
TRBJ2-3 | - | TRBV11-2 | few | TGTGCCAGCAGCCCAGGGGCAGATACGCAGTATTTT | CASSPGADTQYF
TRBJ2-3 | - | TRBV2 | - | TGTGCCAGCAGGGGCGGGGCCAGCACAGATACGCAGTATTTT | CASRGGASTDTQYF
TRBJ1-1 | TRBD1 | TRBV2 | - | TGTGCCAGCAGTGACACTCGGACAGGGGGAAACACTGAAGCTTTCTTT | CASSDTRTGGNTEAFF
TRBJ1-4 | - | TRBV19 | few | TGTGCCAGTAGCGGGGGGCTCGAAAAACTGTTTTTT | CASSGGLEKLFF
TRBJ1-1 | - | TRBV19 | few | TGTGCCAGTACCTTATCCGGGGTGGGCACTGAAGCTTTCTTT | CASTLSGVGTEAFF
TRBJ1-1 | TRBD1 | TRBV30 | - | TGTGCCTGGAATCGCCTCACAGGGGGCTGTGAAGCTTTCTTT | CAWNRLTGGCEAFF
TRBJ1-2 | - | TRBV7-8 | - | TGTGCCAGCAGCTTATATCAGGGTTCGGCCTATGGCTACACCTTC | CASSLYQGSAYGYTF
TRBJ2-7 | TRBD2 | TRBV4-2 | - | TGTGCCAGCAGCCAAGGAGCGGGGGCCCGTACATACGAGCAGTACTTC | CASSQGAGARTYEQYF
TRBJ1-1 | TRBD1 | TRBV6-1 | few | TGTGCCAGCAGCCAGGACAGGGCTAACACTGAAGCTTTCTTT | CASSQDRANTEAFF
TRBJ2-7 | - | TRBV14 | - | TGTGCCAGCAGCCAAGTAAACTCCTACGAGCAGTACTTC | CASSQVNSYEQYF
TRBJ1-5 | - | TRBV5-1 | - | TGCGCCAGCAGCTTCACGGTTAATCAGCCCCAGCATTTT | CASSFTVNQPQHF
TRBJ2-5 | TRBD1 | TRBV5-8 | - | TGTGCCAGCAGCTTGGCAGGGACAGGGCCTGCGGAGACCCAGTACTTC | CASSLAGTGPAETQYF
TRBJ2-6 | - | TRBV7-2 | few | TGTGCCAGCAGCCAGGGACAATTCTCTGGGGCCAACGTCCTGACTTTC | CASSQGQFSGANVLTF
TRBJ2-3 | TRBD1 | TRBV5-5 | - | TGTGCCAGCAGCTTGGCGGGACAGGGGTCAGATACGCAGTATTTT | CASSLAGQGSDTQYF
TRBJ1-1 | - | TRBV20-1 | - | TGCAGTGCTCCTCAGGACACTGAAGCTTTCTTT | CSAPQDTEAFF
TRBJ2-5 | - | TRBV30 | - | TGTGCCTGGAGTGTACGAGGTCCCCTTGGAGAGACCCAGTACTTC | CAWSVRGPLGETQYF
TRBJ2-4 | - | TRBV27 | once | TGTGCCAGCAGCTCCAGGGGAAACATTCAGTACTTC | CASSSRGNIQYF
TRBJ1-2 | - | TRBV4-3 | - | TGCGCCAGCAGCCAAGCGCAGCAGGGCTACTATGGCTACACCTTC | CASSQAQQGYYGYTF
TRBJ2-1 | TRBD2 | TRBV29-1 | - | TGCAGCGTTGAGCGGGGACTAGCTCAGGGTGAGCAGTTCTTC | CSVERGLAQGEQFF
TRBJ1-5 | - | TRBV19 | - | TGTGCCAGTAGTCCCGTGAATCAGCCCCAGCATTTT | CASSPVNQPQHF
TRBJ2-3 | TRBD2 | TRBV7-9 | - | TGTGCCAGCAGCTTAGCGCGGACTAGCGGGGCAAATACGCAGTATTTT | CASSLARTSGANTQYF
TRBJ2-7 | - | TRBV7-8 | once | TGTGCCAGCAGTCGGGACATCTACGAGCAGTACTTC | CASSRDIYEQYF
TRBJ1-1 | - | TRBV5-6 | - | TGTGCCAGCAGCTTGGCAGTGAACACTGAAGCTTTCTTT | CASSLAVNTEAFF
TRBJ1-1 | - | TRBV9 | - | TGTGCCAGCAGCGTAGACCCGGGCGGAGGGGACACTGAAGCTTTCTTT | CASSVDPGGGDTEAFF
TRBJ1-3 | TRBD1 | TRBV7-9 | - | TGTGCCAGCAGCAGCCGACAGGGGGGAGCCTCTGGAAACACCATATATTTT | CASSSRQGGASGNTIYF
TRBJ1-1 | - | TRBV28 | - | TGTGCCAGCAGAAGCCCAGACAGGATGGCTTTCTTT | CASRSPDRMAFF
TRBJ2-3 | TRBD1 | TRBV5-6 | - | TGTGCCAGCAGCGTGTTGACAGGGACGTACACAGATACGCAGTATTTT | CASSVLTGTYTDTQYF
TRBJ1-6 | TRBD1 | TRBV2 | - | TGTGCCAGCACATACTCTCAGGGGGGTAATTCACCCCTCCACTTT | CASTYSQGGNSPLHF
TRBJ2-7 | TRBD1 | TRBV14 | once | TGTGCCAGCAGCCAAACAGGGGATCCCCTCTCCTACGAGCAGTACTTC | CASSQTGDPLSYEQYF